This TCR beta chain emerged from a study of OX40 agonist ivuxolimab in advanced cancers. Study at large: Hepatocellular carcinoma, melanoma, renal cell or head and neck cancer affected the dose-escalation patients.

TCRdb's copy holds only in-frame clones and misses some; the assay was immunoSEQ multiplex PCR. Of 53,000 or so clones listed, 84% are singletons. V lost 4 bases and J 0 bases, leaving 8 bases between the germline ends. This CDR3 has 15 residues. CDR1 is SGHRS and CDR2 is YFSETQ in the germline V gene. The chain has TRBV5-1 and TRBJ1-6; D perhaps matches TRBD1 (6 bases). This TCR was sampled from an adult with an advanced solid tumor such as melanoma, head and neck, liver or kidney cancer. The input for sequencing was CD4+ or CD8+ T cells sorted from blood, taken in a trial of the OX40 agonist ivuxolimab. CDR3 amino acids: CASSLDSSYNSPLHF. CDR3 in DNA: TGCGCCAGCAGCCTGGACAGCTCCTATAATTCACCCCTCCACTTT.